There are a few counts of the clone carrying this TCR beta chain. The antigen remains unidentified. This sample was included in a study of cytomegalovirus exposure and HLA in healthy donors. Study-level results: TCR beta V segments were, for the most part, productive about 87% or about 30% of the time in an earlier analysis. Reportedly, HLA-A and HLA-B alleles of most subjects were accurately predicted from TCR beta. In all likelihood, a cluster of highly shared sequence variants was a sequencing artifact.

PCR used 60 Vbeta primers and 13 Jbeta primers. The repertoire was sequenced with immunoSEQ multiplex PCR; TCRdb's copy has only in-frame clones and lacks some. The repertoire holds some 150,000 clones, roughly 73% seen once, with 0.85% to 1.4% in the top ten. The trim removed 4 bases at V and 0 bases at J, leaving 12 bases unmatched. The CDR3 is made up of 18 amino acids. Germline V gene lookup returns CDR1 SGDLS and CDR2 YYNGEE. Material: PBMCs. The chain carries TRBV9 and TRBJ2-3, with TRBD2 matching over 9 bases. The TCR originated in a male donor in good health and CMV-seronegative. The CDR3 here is CASSLLGGGALSTDTQYF. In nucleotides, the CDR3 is TGTGCCAGCAGCCTCCTGGGCGGGGGGGCTCTCAGCACAGATACGCAGTATTTT.